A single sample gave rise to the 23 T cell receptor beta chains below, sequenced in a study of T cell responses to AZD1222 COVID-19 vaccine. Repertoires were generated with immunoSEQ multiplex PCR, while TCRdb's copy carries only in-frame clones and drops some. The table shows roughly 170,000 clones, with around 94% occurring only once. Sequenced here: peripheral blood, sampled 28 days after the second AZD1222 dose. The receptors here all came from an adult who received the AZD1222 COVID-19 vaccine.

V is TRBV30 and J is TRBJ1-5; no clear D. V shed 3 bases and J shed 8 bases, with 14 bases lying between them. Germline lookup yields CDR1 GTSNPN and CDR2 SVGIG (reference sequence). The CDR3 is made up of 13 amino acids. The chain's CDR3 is CAWSLNHAKPQHF. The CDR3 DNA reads TGTGCCTGGAGCCTCAACCACGCCAAGCCCCAGCATTTT. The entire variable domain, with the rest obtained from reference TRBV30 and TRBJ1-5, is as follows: SQTIHQWPATLVQPVGSPLSLECTVEGTSNPNLYWYRQAAGRGLQLLFYSVGIGQISSEVPQNLSASRPQDRQFILSSKKLLLSDSGFYLCAWSLNHAKPQHFGDGTRLSIL.

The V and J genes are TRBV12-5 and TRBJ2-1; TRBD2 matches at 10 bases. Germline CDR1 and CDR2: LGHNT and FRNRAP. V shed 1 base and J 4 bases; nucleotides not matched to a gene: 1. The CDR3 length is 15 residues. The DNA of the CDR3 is TGTGCTAGTGGTTTGGAGCGGGGGGGATACAATGAGCAGTTCTTC. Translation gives CASGLERGGYNEQFF.

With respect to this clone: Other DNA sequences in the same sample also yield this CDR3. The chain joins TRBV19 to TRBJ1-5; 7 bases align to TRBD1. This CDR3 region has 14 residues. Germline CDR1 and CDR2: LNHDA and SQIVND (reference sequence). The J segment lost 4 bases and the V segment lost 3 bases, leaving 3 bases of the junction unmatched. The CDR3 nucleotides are TGTGCCAGTAGTATCAACAGGGGAAATCAGCCCCAGCATTTT. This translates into CASSINRGNQPQHF.

CDR3 sequence reads: CASSSQTGATYEQYF. The CDR3 DNA is TGTGCCAGCAGCTCTCAGACAGGGGCCACCTACGAGCAGTACTTC. This chain uses TRBV7-2 with TRBJ2-7; the match to TRBD1 covers 8 bases. The germline gives CDR1 SGHTA, CDR2 FQGNSA. The V gene end was trimmed by 4 bases and the J gene end by 2 bases; junction bases not matched to a gene: 7. This CDR3 has 15 amino acids.

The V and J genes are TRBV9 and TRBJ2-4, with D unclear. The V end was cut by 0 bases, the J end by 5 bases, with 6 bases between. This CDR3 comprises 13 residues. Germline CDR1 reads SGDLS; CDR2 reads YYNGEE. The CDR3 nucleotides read TGTGCCAGCAGCGTAGGTTCCCAAAACATTCAGTACTTC. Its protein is CASSVGSQNIQYF. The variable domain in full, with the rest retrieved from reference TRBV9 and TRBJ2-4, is DSGVTQTPKHLITATGQRVTLRCSPRSGDLSVYWYQQSLDQGLQFLIQYYNGEERAKGNILERFSAQQFPDLHSELNLSSLELGDSALYFCASSVGSQNIQYFGAGTRLSVL.

CDR3 region: CASSQGAPGRKTKNTEAFF. The CDR3 bases are TGTGCCAGCAGCCAAGGGGCCCCGGGACGGAAGACAAAGAACACTGAAGCTTTCTTT. The chain joins TRBV3-1 (or the pseudogene TRBV3-2) to TRBJ1-1, with D perhaps matching TRBD1 (5 bases). This CDR3 comprises 19 residues. Germline assignment: CDR1 LGHDT and CDR2 YNNKEL (reference sequence). V lost 1 base and J lost 1, with 22 bases in between.

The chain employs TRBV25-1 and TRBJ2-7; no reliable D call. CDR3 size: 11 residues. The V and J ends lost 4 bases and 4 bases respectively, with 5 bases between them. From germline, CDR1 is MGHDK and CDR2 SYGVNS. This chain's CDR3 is CASSVLYEQYF. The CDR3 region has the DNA TGTGCCAGCAGTGTTCTATACGAGCAGTACTTC.

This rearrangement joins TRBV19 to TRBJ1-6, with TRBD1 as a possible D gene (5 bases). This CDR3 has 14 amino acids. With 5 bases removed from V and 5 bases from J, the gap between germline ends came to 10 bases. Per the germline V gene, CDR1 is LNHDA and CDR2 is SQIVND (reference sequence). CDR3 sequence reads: CASSSGPNNSPLHF. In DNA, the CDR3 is TGTGCCAGTAGTTCGGGACCGAATAATTCACCCCTCCACTTT.

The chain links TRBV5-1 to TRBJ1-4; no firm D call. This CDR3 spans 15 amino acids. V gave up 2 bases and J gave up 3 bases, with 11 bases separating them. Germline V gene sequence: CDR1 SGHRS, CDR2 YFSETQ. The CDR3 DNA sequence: TGCGCCAGCAGCTTTGTGGACCACCCTAATGAAAAACTGTTTTTT. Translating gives CASSFVDHPNEKLFF.

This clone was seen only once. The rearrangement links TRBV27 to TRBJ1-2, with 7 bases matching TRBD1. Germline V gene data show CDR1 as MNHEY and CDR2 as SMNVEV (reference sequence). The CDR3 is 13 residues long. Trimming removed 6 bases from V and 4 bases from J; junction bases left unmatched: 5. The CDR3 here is CASSLGQTYGYTF. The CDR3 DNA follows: TGTGCCAGCAGCCTGGGACAGACCTATGGCTACACCTTC.

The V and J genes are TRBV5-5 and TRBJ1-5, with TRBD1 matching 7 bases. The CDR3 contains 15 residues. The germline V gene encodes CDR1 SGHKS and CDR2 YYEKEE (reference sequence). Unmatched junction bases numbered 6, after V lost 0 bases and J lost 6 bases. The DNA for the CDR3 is TGTGCCAGCAGCTTGGAACAGGGGTTCATTCAGCCCCAGCATTTT. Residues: CASSLEQGFIQPQHF.

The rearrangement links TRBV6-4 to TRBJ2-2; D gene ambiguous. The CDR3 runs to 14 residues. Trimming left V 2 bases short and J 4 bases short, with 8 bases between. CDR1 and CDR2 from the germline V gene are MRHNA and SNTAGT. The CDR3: CASSDATGTGELFF. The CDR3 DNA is TGTGCCAGCAGTGACGCGACGGGCACCGGGGAGCTGTTTTTT.

The DNA of the CDR3 is TGTGCCAGTACCCCGGACAGGGGCGGAAACACCATATATTTT. Translating it yields CASTPDRGGNTIYF. The gene calls are TRBV19 and TRBJ1-3; the match to TRBD1 covers 9 bases. CDR1 is LNHDA, CDR2 SQIVND, per germline (reference sequence). This CDR3 has 14 residues. Trimming at V came to 7 bases and at J to 4 bases, leaving 5 bases not matched to a gene.

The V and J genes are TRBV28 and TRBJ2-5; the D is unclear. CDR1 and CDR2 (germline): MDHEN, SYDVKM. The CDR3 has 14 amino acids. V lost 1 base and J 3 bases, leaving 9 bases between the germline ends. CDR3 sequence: CASSLFGLEETQYF. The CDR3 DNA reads TGTGCCAGCAGTTTATTTGGGCTAGAAGAGACCCAGTACTTC.

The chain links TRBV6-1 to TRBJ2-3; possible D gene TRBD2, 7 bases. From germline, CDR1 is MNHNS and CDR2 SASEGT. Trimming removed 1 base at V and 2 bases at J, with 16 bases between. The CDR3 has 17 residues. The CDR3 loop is CASSEVRAGAHTDTQYF. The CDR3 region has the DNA TGTGCCAGCAGTGAAGTTCGGGCGGGGGCCCACACAGATACGCAGTATTTT.

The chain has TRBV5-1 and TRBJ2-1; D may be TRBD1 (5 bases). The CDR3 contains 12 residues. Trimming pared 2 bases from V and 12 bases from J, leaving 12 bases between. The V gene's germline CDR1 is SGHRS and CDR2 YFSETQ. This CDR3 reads CASSFDRLRQFF. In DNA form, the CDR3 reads TGCGCCAGCAGCTTTGACAGACTTCGGCAGTTCTTC.

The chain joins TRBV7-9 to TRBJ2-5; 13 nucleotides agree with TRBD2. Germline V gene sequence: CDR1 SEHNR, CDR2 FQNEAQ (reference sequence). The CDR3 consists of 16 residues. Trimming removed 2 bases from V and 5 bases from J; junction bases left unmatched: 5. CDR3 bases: TGTGCCAGCAGCTTATCGGGACTAGCGGGACGGGAGACCCAGTACTTC. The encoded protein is CASSLSGLAGRETQYF.

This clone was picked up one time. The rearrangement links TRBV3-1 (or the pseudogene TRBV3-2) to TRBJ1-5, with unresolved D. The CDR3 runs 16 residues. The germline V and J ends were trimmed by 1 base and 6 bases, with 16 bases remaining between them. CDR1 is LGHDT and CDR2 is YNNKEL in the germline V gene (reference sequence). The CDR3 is CASSQGGGPHGQPQHF. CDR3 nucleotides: TGTGCCAGCAGCCAAGGCGGCGGGCCCCACGGTCAGCCCCAGCATTTT.

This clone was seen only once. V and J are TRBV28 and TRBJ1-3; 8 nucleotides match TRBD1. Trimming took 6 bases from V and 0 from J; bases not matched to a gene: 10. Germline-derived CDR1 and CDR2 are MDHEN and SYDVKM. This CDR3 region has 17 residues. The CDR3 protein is CASSLGTGPSSGNTIYF. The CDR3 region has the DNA TGTGCCAGCAGCCTCGGGACAGGTCCCAGCTCTGGAAACACCATATATTTT.

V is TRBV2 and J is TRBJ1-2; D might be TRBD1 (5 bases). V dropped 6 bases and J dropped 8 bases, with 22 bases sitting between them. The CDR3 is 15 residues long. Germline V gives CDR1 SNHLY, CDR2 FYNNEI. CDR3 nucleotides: TGTGCCAGCAGCAAATCCGGGCCCCAACGGGGCGGCTACACCTTC. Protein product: CASSKSGPQRGGYTF.

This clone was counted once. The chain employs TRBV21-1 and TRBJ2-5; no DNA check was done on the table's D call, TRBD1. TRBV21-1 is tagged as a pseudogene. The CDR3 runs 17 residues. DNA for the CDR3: TGTGCCAGCAGCAGGAAACCTCCCGAACAGGGGAGCGAGACCCAGTACTTC. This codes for CASSRKPPEQGSETQYF.

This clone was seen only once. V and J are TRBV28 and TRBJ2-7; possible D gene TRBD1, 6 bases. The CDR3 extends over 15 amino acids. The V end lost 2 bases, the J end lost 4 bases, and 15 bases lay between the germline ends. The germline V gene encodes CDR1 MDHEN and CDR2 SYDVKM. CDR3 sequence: CASSLAGTPLYEQYF. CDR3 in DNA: TGTGCCAGCAGTTTAGCCGGGACACCGCTATACGAGCAGTACTTC.

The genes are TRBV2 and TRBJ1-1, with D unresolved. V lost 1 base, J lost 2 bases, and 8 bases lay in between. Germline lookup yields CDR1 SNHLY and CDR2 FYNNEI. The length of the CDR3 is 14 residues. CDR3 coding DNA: TGTGCCAGCAGTGAAGATCAGAGAAACACTGAAGCTTTCTTT. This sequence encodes CASSEDQRNTEAFF.